This section outlines one TCR beta chain sequence together with its context. Its antigen remains unidentified. The source of the sample is a study of blood T cells in healthy people across ages. The CDR3 runs to 14 residues. From germline, CDR1 is SGHRS and CDR2 YFSETQ. The ends were cut back, 4 bases at V and 6 bases at J, with 13 bases in the middle. Overall study results and limits: With donor CMV status unknown, expanded clonotype changes were possibly confounded.

Primed by a sample-barcoded 5' primer and a J-beta primer mix, a second PCR proceeded for about 6 to 11 cycles. Each cDNA molecule was tagged by a template-switch adaptor that had 12 random nucleotides. TCRdb called the 5' RACE reads again in MiXCR, with one record for every CDR3 protein. This sample has some 1.4 million distinct CDR3 sequences, with roughly 45% found just once. This sequence was found in a woman aged 18-29 years in good health. The sample comprised blood. The V call is TRBV5-1, the J call TRBJ2-2; D might be TRBD2 (5 bases). The CDR3 region has the DNA TGCGCCAGCAGCACCTCTTTAGCGTCCGGGGAGCTGTTTTTT. Protein product: CASSTSLASGELFF.